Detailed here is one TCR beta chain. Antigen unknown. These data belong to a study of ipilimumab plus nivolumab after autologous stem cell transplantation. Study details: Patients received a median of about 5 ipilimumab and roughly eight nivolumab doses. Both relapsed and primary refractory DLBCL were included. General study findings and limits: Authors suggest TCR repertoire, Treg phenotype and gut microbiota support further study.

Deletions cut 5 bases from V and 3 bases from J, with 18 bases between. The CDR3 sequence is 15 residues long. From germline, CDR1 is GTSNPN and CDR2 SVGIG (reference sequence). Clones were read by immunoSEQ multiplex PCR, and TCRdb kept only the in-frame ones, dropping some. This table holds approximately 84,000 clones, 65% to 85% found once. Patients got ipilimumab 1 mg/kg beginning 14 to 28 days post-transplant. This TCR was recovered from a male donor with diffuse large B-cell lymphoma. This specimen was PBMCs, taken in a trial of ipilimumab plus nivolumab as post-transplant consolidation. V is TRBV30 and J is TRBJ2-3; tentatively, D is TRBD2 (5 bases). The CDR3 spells CAWSRRLTATDTQYF. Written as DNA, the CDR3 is TGTGCCTGGTCACGGAGGCTTACGGCGACAGATACGCAGTATTTT.